A selection of T cell receptor beta chains follows, all from one sample in a study of cytomegalovirus exposure and HLA in healthy donors. TCRdb keeps only in-frame clones here, not all; method: immunoSEQ multiplex PCR. The sample lists tens of thousands of clones; approximately 74% were seen once. Sequenced: PBMCs. The receptors here all came from a woman between 50 and 59 years old in good health and CMV-seropositive. The CDR3 runs from the conserved cysteine through the conserved F or W. D genes are given only for firm matches. Size is stated for part of the rows, as once, few or many counts, or as a class when the clone is expanded.

>TRBJ1-2|NA|TRBV28|NA
CASSFSTGGYGYTF
TGTGCCAGCAGTTTTAGCACGGGGGGCTATGGCTACACCTTC
>TRBJ2-4|few|TRBV28|TRBD2
CASSAGLASGIQYF
TGTGCCAGCAGTGCGGGACTAGCGAGCGGCATTCAGTACTTC
>TRBJ2-3|NA|TRBV10-3|NA
CAISKDRASTDTQYF
TGTGCCATCAGTAAAGACAGAGCTAGCACAGATACGCAGTATTTT
>TRBJ2-1|NA|TRBV2|TRBD2
CASSGLAGKYNEQFF
TGTGCCAGCAGTGGACTAGCGGGAAAATACAATGAGCAGTTCTTC
>TRBJ2-7|once|TRBV25-1|NA
CASSEGTGKGDYEQYF
TGTGCCAGCAGTGAGGGCACCGGAAAAGGGGACTACGAGCAGTACTTC
>TRBJ1-2|NA|TRBV5-6|TRBD1
CASSVTGAYGYTF
TGTGCCAGCAGTGTTACAGGGGCTTATGGCTACACCTTC
>TRBJ1-1|NA|TRBV7-8|TRBD1
CASSIRTGGRYTEAFF
TGTGCCAGCAGCATCAGGACAGGGGGTCGTTACACTGAAGCTTTCTTT
>TRBJ1-1|NA|TRBV7-6|NA
CASSRTASTEAFF
TGTGCCAGCAGCCGGACTGCCTCGACTGAAGCTTTCTTT
>TRBJ2-7|NA|TRBV16|NA
CASSPPGISYEQYF
TGTGCCAGCAGCCCGCCAGGGATCTCCTACGAGCAGTACTTC
>TRBJ1-1|NA|TRBV2|NA
CASGREGRRTNTEAFF
TGTGCCAGCGGCCGAGAAGGGAGGCGGACGAACACTGAAGCTTTCTTT
>TRBJ2-1|NA|TRBV25-1|NA
CASSDRRSSYNEQFF
TGTGCCAGCAGCGACAGGCGAAGCTCCTACAATGAGCAGTTCTTC
>TRBJ2-2|NA|TRBV6-5|NA
CASSYSRMAGELFF
TGTGCCAGCAGTTACTCGAGGATGGCCGGGGAGCTGTTTTTT
>TRBJ1-2|NA|TRBV2|NA
CASSEEKVDGYTF
TGTGCCAGCAGTGAGGAGAAAGTTGATGGCTACACCTTC
>TRBJ1-1|NA|TRBV6-1|TRBD1
CASSEWTGPMNTEAFF
TGTGCCAGCAGTGAATGGACAGGGCCAATGAACACTGAAGCTTTCTTT
>TRBJ2-2|once|TRBV18|NA
CASSRSERSRELFF
TGTGCCAGCTCACGGTCGGAACGGAGTAGGGAGCTGTTTTTT
>TRBJ2-2|NA|TRBV6-6|NA
CASSYSVNTGELFF
TGTGCCAGCAGTTACTCCGTGAACACCGGGGAGCTGTTTTTT
>TRBJ2-1|NA|TRBV28|TRBD2
CASTSGVYEQFF
TGTGCCAGCACTAGCGGGGTCTATGAGCAGTTCTTC
>TRBJ1-5|NA|TRBV10-3|NA
CAISEPGGQPQHF
TGTGCCATCAGTGAACCGGGGGGGCAGCCCCAGCATTTT
>TRBJ2-2|NA|TRBV18|NA
CASSSLGGNLSGELFF
TGTGCCAGCTCATCCCTCGGCGGGAATTTAAGCGGGGAGCTGTTTTTT
>TRBJ2-5|NA|TRBV5-4|NA
CASSLIGGTQETQYF
TGTGCCAGCAGCTTGATAGGGGGAACCCAAGAGACCCAGTACTTC
>TRBJ2-1|NA|TRBV10-1|TRBD1
CASSVGQVGNEQFF
TGCGCCAGCAGTGTGGGACAGGTGGGCAATGAGCAGTTCTTC
>TRBJ2-2|few|TRBV6-1|TRBD1
CASSDGTGGVGELFF
TGTGCCAGCAGTGACGGGACAGGGGGCGTCGGGGAGCTGTTTTTT
>TRBJ1-5|few|TRBV6-1|NA
CASSEGLIVSNQPQHF
TGTGCCAGCAGTGAAGGCCTAATCGTAAGCAATCAGCCCCAGCATTTT
>TRBJ2-2|NA|TRBV27|NA
CASSPDYLNTGELFF
TGTGCCAGCAGTCCGGACTACCTGAACACCGGGGAGCTGTTTTTT
>TRBJ2-7|NA|TRBV6-5|NA
CASWGGSPYEQYF
TGTGCCAGTTGGGGCGGTTCCCCCTACGAGCAGTACTTC
>TRBJ1-1|few|TRBV28|NA
CASSNRQYTEAFF
TGTGCCAGCAGCAATCGACAGTACACTGAAGCTTTCTTT
>TRBJ1-2|NA|TRBV29-1|NA
CSVEADKTYGYTF
TGCAGCGTTGAAGCGGACAAGACCTATGGCTACACCTTC
>TRBJ2-3|NA|TRBV7-2|NA
CASSRTGILIGTQYF
TGTGCCAGCAGCCGGACCGGGATCCTTATCGGGACGCAGTATTTT
>TRBJ1-4|few|TRBV29-1|TRBD1
CSAGQGTEKLFF
TGCAGCGCCGGACAGGGTACGGAAAAACTGTTTTTT
>TRBJ1-3|NA|TRBV25-1|TRBD1
CASSDRGSGNTIYF
TGTGCCAGCAGCGACAGGGGCTCTGGAAACACCATATATTTT
>TRBJ2-1|NA|TRBV4-1|NA
CASSHPGSYNEQFF
TGCGCCAGCAGCCACCCAGGGTCCTACAATGAGCAGTTCTTC
>TRBJ2-7|NA|TRBV18|NA
CASSPPNGVEQYF
TGTGCCAGCTCACCACCCAACGGGGTCGAGCAGTACTTC
>TRBJ1-1|NA|TRBV7-9|NA
CSGVLLGRSMNTEAFF
TGTTCCGGGGTGCTTCTTGGGCGAAGTATGAACACTGAAGCTTTCTTT
>TRBJ2-6|few|TRBV19|TRBD1
CASKKGGIKSGANVLTF
TGTGCCAGTAAAAAAGGGGGCATTAAATCTGGGGCCAACGTCCTGACTTTC
>TRBJ1-1|few|TRBV5-1|NA
CASSTRQNTEAFF
TGCGCCAGCAGCACGAGACAGAACACTGAAGCTTTCTTT
>TRBJ2-3|NA|TRBV6-6|NA
CASSYGWATPDTQYF
TGTGCCAGCAGTTACGGGTGGGCGACCCCAGATACGCAGTATTTT
>TRBJ1-1|NA|TRBV5-4|NA
CASSLDRERAEAFF
TGTGCCAGCAGCTTGGACAGGGAGAGGGCTGAAGCTTTCTTT
>TRBJ2-7|NA|TRBV10-2|NA
CASSNTRSSYEQYF
TGCGCCAGCAGTAATACTAGGAGCTCCTACGAGCAGTACTTC
>TRBJ2-5|NA|TRBV7-2|TRBD2
CASSPLSAGQETQYF
TGTGCCAGCAGCCCCCTCTCAGCGGGGCAAGAGACCCAGTACTTC
>TRBJ1-2|few|TRBV7-8|NA
CASSLAVPDGYTF
TGTGCCAGCAGCTTAGCGGTTCCGGATGGCTACACCTTC
>TRBJ2-3|NA|TRBV28|NA
CASSGVWASGTDTQYF
TGTGCCAGCAGTGGAGTATGGGCTAGCGGCACAGATACGCAGTATTTT
>TRBJ2-3|NA|TRBV7-9|TRBD1
CASSPLDRVSTDTQYF
TGTGCCAGCAGCCCCCTGGACAGGGTCAGCACAGATACGCAGTATTTT
>TRBJ1-1|NA|TRBV5-4|NA
CASSLVQGSFTEAFF
TGTGCCAGCAGCTTGGTTCAGGGTAGTTTCACTGAAGCTTTCTTT
>TRBJ1-4|once|TRBV27|NA
CASSIRDTDEKLFF
TGTGCCAGCAGTATCCGGGACACAGATGAAAAACTGTTTTTT
>TRBJ2-3|NA|TRBV30|TRBD2
CAWSASGFTDTQYF
TGTGCCTGGAGCGCTAGCGGCTTCACAGATACGCAGTATTTT
>TRBJ2-3|NA|TRBV27|TRBD2
CASSYTGTSGTDTQYF
TGTGCCAGCAGTTATACCGGGACTAGCGGCACAGATACGCAGTATTTT
>TRBJ1-2|NA|TRBV6-5|NA
CASSPPPFGNGGYTF
TGTGCCAGCAGTCCCCCCCCCTTCGGGAATGGTGGCTACACCTTC
>TRBJ2-7|NA|TRBV19|TRBD1
CASSSERTGHYEQYF
TGTGCCAGTAGTTCTGAGCGGACAGGTCATTACGAGCAGTACTTC
>TRBJ2-3|once|TRBV6-5|TRBD1
CASSSGQNTDTQYF
TGTGCCAGCAGTTCGGGACAGAACACAGATACGCAGTATTTT
>TRBJ2-1|NA|TRBV9|TRBD2
CASSVAPSGDYNEQFF
TGTGCCAGCAGCGTAGCTCCTAGCGGGGATTACAATGAGCAGTTCTTC
>TRBJ1-3|NA|TRBV18|NA
CASSPADRNTIYF
TGTGCCAGCTCACCCGCAGATCGAAACACCATATATTTT
>TRBJ1-5|few|TRBV28|NA
CASSYAGEGAHQPQHF
TGTGCCAGCAGTTACGCAGGGGAAGGTGCGCACCAGCCCCAGCATTTT
>TRBJ1-5|few|TRBV27|NA
CASSIGAYGNQPQHF
TGTGCCAGCAGTATTGGGGCATATGGCAATCAGCCCCAGCATTTT
>TRBJ1-2|NA|TRBV29-1|NA
CSVPDGNGYTF
TGCAGCGTCCCAGACGGGAATGGCTACACCTTC
>TRBJ1-1|NA|TRBV5-1|NA
CASSLGTAMNIMNTEAFF
TGCGCCAGCAGCTTGGGGACAGCAATGAACATCATGAACACTGAAGCTTTCTTT